The rows below give T cell receptor beta chains drawn from one sample of a study of blood T cell repertoires in COVID-19. The protocol was immunoSEQ multiplex PCR, while the TCRdb copy is restricted to in-frame clones and leaves out a portion. The sample shows about 99,000 clones, approximately 80% of them seen only once. What was sequenced was peripheral blood. Source of these receptors: a human donor in a cohort sampled during active or convalescent COVID-19. Each CDR3 is given without its conserved first and last residue.

>TRBV4-2|TRBJ1-2
ASSQDGTGEGYT
>TRBV19|TRBJ1-5
ASSYPGSNQPQH
>TRBV19|TRBJ1-2
ASSIRATNYGYT
>TRBV19|TRBJ1-5
ASSARRSYNQPQH
>TRBV3-1/TRBV3-2|TRBJ1-3
ASSEQGQFGNTIY
>TRBV5-1|TRBJ2-7
ASTSGTGDYEQY
>TRBV5-1|TRBJ2-5
ASRGAVTGRQETQY
>TRBV5-1|TRBJ1-1
ASSSQTGLQNTEAF
>TRBV7-3|TRBJ2-1
ASSFSGEGYNEQF
>TRBV19|TRBJ1-5
ASSIGWGTGNGVYSNQPQH
>TRBV4-1|TRBJ2-7
ASSQDKGPLVH
>TRBV9|TRBJ1-3
ASRRAPDRGNTIY
>TRBV24-1|TRBJ1-2
ATSDSDRVGGYT
>TRBV6-1|TRBJ1-3
ASREHSGGSGNTIY
>TRBV10-3|TRBJ1-5
ATSLDRGNQPQH
>TRBV2|TRBJ1-4
ASSPTQGANEKLF
>TRBV19|TRBJ2-7
ASSIDRVPGDEQY
>TRBV24-1|TRBJ2-1
ATQPGQGAGDSYNEQF
>TRBV5-1|TRBJ2-7
ASSPQGGGDYGEQY
>TRBV6-6|TRBJ1-2
ASSPSGTGKYGYT
>TRBV5-4|TRBJ1-1
ASSLTGNTEAF
>TRBV4-3|TRBJ1-2
ASSQDGGNYGYT
>TRBV14|TRBJ1-2
ASSQGRGYGYT
>TRBV7-9|TRBJ2-5
ASSLSWRGELQETQY
>TRBV5-1|TRBJ1-3
ASSLTGGLGNTIY
>TRBV18|TRBJ1-5
ASSRLGDSNQPQH
>TRBV12-5|TRBJ2-6
ASGLVASPGANVLT
>TRBV14|TRBJ2-1
ASPGTSGGASYNEQF
>TRBV11-1|TRBJ1-2
ASSELRSVYGYT
>TRBV5-6|TRBJ2-1
ASSNRGNEQF
>TRBV19|TRBJ1-2
ASSTPGQGDGYT
>TRBV21-1|TRBJ1-3
ASSCGTGRSGNTIY
>TRBV19|TRBJ2-1
ASRVTGGDEQF
>TRBV10-3|TRBJ2-7
AITRTGLDEQY
>TRBV5-4|TRBJ2-2
ASSFGTGGTGELF
>TRBV5-1|TRBJ2-5
ASSRRDRGLGETQY
>TRBV9|TRBJ1-1
ASSEGVIPMNTEAF
>TRBV6-5|TRBJ2-3
ASRVLLGTDTQY
>TRBV6-5|TRBJ1-6
ASSYSASQSSPLH
>TRBV5-1|TRBJ1-2
ASSLGAAGINYGYT
>TRBV4-2|TRBJ2-3
ASRLSGGADTQY